This T cell receptor (beta chain) was identified during a study of T-cell memory formation after mild COVID-19 (dated by TCRdb to the early 2020s). Broadly, across the study: TCR sequence clusters from the two donors were found to be largely donor specific. In a couple of donors, T-cell clones that expanded and contracted after mild COVID-19 were followed by sequencing TCRalpha and TCRbeta repertoires longitudinally. Two young, previously healthy adult volunteers, one female and one male, were included in the cohort.

The reads were generated on an Illumina NovaSeq 6000. TCRalpha and TCRbeta cDNA libraries were constructed by 5'RACE with constant-segment primers, with sample barcodes and unique molecular identifiers being introduced. RNA was extracted from every sample with Trizol reagent. Libraries were amplified in two PCR steps, with a second sample barcode and Illumina TruSeq adapters added in the second step. Sequencing of the libraries was done on an Illumina NovaSeq, producing 2 x 150 bp paired-end reads. Turning to the authors' computational methods: The reads were demultiplexed and collapsed into UMI-guided consensus sequences using migec v1.2.7. With mixcr v2.1.11, UMI consensuses were aligned to TRA and TRB V and J templates and assembled into clonotypes. Expanded or contracted clonotypes were those called significant by both edgeR and NoisET, with noise models trained on biological replicates. For edgeR calls, the thresholds were a false discovery rate-adjusted p below 0.01 and a log2 fold-change of 1. As an exploratory analysis of dynamics, max-normalized trajectories of the 1000 most abundant clonotypes were examined with PCA combined with hierarchical clustering. The CD4 or CD8 phenotype of responding clones was assigned using the separately sequenced CD4+ and CD8+ repertoires. Using fastp at Q25 and MiXCR, TCRdb reprocessed the public reads and kept productive beta chains. Rows with one shared CDR3 protein collapse into an entry with the most common genes and DNA. In this record, the V and J calls reflect TCRdb's handling and not the investigators' own analysis. The sample table contains some 150,000 distinct CDR3 sequences; only one count was recorded for 14% of them. Jointly, the top ten make up under 30% of the sample.

Broader findings and caveats from the paper: SARS-CoV-2 specificity was not confirmed for the second-wave clones peaking on day 37. Some responding clones were detected in pre-infection memory, suggesting pre-existing cross-reactive memory T cells joined the SARS-CoV-2 response. Contracting CD4+ clones turned up mainly in the CM and EM memory subsets, whereas EMRA was where CD8+ clones were enriched. From day 15 to 85, contracting clones showed balanced CD4/CD8 phenotypes, whereas a second wave of clones that expanded from day 15 to 37 leaned towards CD4+. Only a couple of mild cases were covered by the study, and larger cohorts that include severe cases with pre-infection samples were considered necessary.

In its sample, this clonotype was seen a few times. Its antigen is still unknown. No base quality information exists; no much larger clone differs at one position. Ficoll-Paque density gradient centrifugation was the method used to isolate PBMCs. For CDR1 and CDR2, the germline V gene lists SGHRS and YFSETQ. V was cut back by 1 base and J by 2 bases, leaving a gap of 10 bases between them. CDR3 length: 14 amino acids, cysteine to phenylalanine. The entry retains the CDR3 DNA only, 42 bases that are in frame from base 1. The sequencing sample was made of PBMCs or a T cell subset sorted from them (not recorded which). The rearrangement joined TRBV5-1 to TRBJ2-7; possibly the D gene is TRBD1, per 6 matching bases. The clonotype comes from an adult woman who had mild COVID-19 (a few samples of this study predate the infection). The sample titles of this study are shuffled in the database, so cell type and time point are left out; the donor was told from shared clones. The base sequence is TGCGCCAGCAGCTTGAAGGACAGTACCTACGAGCAGTACTTC. Translated, this gives CASSLKDSTYEQYF. The CDR3 plus the reference TRBV5-1 and TRBJ2-7 genes for the other parts give the full variable domain: KAGVTQTPRYLIKTRGQQVTLSCSPISGHRSVSWYQQTPGQGLQFLFEYFSETQRNKGNFPGRFSGRQFSNSRSEMNVSTLELGDSALYLCASSLKDSTYEQYFGPGTRLTVT.